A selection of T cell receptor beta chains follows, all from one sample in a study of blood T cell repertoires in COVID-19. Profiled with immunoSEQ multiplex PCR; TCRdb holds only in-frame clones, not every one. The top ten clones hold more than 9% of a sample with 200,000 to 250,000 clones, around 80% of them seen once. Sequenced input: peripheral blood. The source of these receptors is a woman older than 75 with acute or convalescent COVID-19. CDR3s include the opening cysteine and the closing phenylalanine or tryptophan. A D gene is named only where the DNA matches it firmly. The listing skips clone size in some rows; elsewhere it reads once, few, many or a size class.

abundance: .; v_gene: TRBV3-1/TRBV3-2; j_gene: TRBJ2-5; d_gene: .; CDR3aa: CASSLQKGGQETQYF; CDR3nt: TGTGCCAGCAGCCTCCAGAAGGGAGGCCAAGAGACCCAGTACTTC
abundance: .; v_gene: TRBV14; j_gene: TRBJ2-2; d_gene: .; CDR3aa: CASSTRTTGNTGELFF; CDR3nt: TGTGCCAGCAGTACCAGGACTACAGGGAACACCGGGGAGCTGTTTTTT
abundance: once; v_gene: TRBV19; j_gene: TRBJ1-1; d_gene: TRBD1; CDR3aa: CASGTGGTEAFF; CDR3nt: TGTGCCAGTGGGACAGGGGGCACTGAAGCTTTCTTT
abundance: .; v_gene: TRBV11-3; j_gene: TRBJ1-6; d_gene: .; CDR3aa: CASSLSGNSPLHF; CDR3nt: TGTGCCAGCAGCTTATCCGGGAATTCACCCCTCCACTTT
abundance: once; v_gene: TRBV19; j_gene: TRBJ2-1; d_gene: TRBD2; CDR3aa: CASSIASGRDEQFF; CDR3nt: TGTGCCAGTAGTATAGCTAGCGGGAGGGATGAGCAGTTCTTC
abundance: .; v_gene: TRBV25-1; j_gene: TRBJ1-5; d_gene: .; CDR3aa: CASSPGGSYNQPQHF; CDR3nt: TGTGCCAGCAGCCCCGGGGGAAGTTACAATCAGCCCCAGCATTTT
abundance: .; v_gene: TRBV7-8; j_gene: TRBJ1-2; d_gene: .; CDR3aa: CASSVLRMGANYGYTF; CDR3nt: TGTGCCAGCAGCGTTCTACGGATGGGCGCTAACTATGGCTACACCTTC
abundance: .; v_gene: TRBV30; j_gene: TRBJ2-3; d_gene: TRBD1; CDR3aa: CAWQGARLDTQYF; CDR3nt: TGTGCCTGGCAGGGGGCCCGGTTAGATACGCAGTATTTT
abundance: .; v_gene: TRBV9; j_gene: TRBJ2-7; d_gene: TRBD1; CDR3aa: CASSSVDRGIPYEQYF; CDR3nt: TGTGCCAGCAGCTCGGTGGACAGGGGGATCCCCTACGAGCAGTACTTC
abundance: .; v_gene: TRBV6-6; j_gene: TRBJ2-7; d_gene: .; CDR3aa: CASSLSQGGNYEQYF; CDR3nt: TGTGCCAGCAGTTTAAGCCAGGGAGGTAACTACGAGCAGTACTTC
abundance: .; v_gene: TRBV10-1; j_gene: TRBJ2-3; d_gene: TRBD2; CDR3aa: CASSESGLAGTRADTQYF; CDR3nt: TGCGCCAGCAGTGAGTCGGGACTAGCGGGAACCCGGGCAGATACGCAGTATTTT
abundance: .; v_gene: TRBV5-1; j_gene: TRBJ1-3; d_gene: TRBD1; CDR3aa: CASSSTGVGNTIYF; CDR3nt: TGCGCCAGCAGCTCGACAGGGGTTGGAAACACCATATATTTT
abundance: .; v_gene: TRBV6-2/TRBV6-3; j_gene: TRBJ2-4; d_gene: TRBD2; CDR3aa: CASSYGAGENIQYF; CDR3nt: TGTGCCAGCAGTTACGGCGCGGGGGAAAACATTCAGTACTTC
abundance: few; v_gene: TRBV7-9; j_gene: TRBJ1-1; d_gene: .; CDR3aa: CASSLGAGPEWEAFF; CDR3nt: TGTGCCAGCAGCTTAGGGGCCGGGCCAGAGTGGGAGGCTTTCTTT
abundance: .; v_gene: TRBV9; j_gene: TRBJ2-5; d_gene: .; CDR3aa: CASSVSAAEETQYF; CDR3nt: TGTGCCAGCAGCGTAAGTGCGGCGGAGGAGACCCAGTACTTC
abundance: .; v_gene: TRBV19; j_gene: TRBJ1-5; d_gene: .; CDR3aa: CASSIQGMGNQPQHF; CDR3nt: TGTGCCAGTAGTATACAGGGGATGGGCAATCAGCCCCAGCATTTT
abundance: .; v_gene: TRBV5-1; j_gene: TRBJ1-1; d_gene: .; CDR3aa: CASSLPGSNTEAFF; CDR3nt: TGCGCCAGCAGCTTGCCGGGTTCGAACACTGAAGCTTTCTTT
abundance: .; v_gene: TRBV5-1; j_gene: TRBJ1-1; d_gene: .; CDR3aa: CASSFLTGGPTEAFF; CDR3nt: TGCGCCAGCAGCTTTTTGACCGGGGGGCCCACTGAAGCTTTCTTT
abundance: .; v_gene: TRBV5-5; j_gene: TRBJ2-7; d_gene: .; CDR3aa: CASSLITGVSYEQYF; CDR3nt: TGTGCCAGCAGCTTAATCACGGGAGTATCGTACGAGCAGTACTTC
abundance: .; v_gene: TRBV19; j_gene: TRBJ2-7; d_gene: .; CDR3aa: CASQEGPGSYEQYF; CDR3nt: TGTGCCAGTCAGGAGGGGCCAGGATCCTACGAGCAGTACTTC
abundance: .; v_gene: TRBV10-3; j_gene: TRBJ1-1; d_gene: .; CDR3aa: CAISEPTEGRTEAFF; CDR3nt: TGTGCCATCAGTGAGCCCACTGAGGGTAGGACTGAAGCTTTCTTT
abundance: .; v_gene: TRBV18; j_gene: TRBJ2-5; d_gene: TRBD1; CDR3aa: CASSPSGTGEETQYF; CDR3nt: TGTGCCAGCTCACCCTCCGGGACAGGGGAAGAGACCCAGTACTTC
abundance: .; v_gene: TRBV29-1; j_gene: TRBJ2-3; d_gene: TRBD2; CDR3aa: CSVDLLAGEYTDTQYF; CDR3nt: TGCAGCGTTGACCTCCTAGCGGGGGAGTACACAGATACGCAGTATTTT
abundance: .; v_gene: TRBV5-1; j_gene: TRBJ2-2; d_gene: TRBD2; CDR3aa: CASSPGLENTGELFF; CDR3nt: TGCGCCAGCAGCCCGGGACTAGAGAACACCGGGGAGCTGTTTTTT
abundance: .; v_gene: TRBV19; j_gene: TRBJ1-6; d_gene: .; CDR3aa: CASRLKDGGNSPLHF; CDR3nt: TGTGCCAGTAGGCTCAAAGACGGGGGAAATTCACCCCTCCACTTT
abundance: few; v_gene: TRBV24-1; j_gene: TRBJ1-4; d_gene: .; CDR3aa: CATSAQGLTNEKLFF; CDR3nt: TGTGCCACCAGCGCTCAGGGCCTAACTAATGAAAAACTGTTTTTT
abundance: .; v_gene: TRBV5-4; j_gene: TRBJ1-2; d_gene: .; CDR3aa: CASSSGAALEGYTF; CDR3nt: TGTGCCAGCAGTTCTGGGGCGGCTCTGGAAGGCTACACCTTC
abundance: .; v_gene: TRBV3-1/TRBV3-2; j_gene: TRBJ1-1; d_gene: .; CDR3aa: CASAHGRDTEAFF; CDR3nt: TGTGCCAGCGCCCACGGGCGGGACACTGAAGCTTTCTTT
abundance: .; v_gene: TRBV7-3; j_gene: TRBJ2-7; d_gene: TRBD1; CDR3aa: CASSLYRGSYEQYF; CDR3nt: TGTGCCAGCAGCCTCTACAGGGGTTCCTACGAGCAGTACTTC
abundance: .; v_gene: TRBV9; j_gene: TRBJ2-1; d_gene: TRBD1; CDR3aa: CASSDTGGSHNEQFF; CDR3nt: TGTGCCAGCAGCGATACAGGGGGCTCTCACAATGAGCAGTTCTTC
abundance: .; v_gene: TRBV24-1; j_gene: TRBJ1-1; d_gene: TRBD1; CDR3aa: CATSGNRGDTEAFF; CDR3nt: TGTGCCACCAGTGGTAACAGGGGGGACACTGAAGCTTTCTTT
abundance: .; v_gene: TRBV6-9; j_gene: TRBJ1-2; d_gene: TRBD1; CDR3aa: CASRYRGYGYTF; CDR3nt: TGTGCCAGCAGATACAGGGGCTATGGCTACACCTTC
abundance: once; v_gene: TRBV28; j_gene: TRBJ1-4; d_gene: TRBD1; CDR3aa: CASSRQGANEKLFF; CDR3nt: TGTGCCAGCAGTCGACAGGGGGCTAATGAAAAACTGTTTTTT
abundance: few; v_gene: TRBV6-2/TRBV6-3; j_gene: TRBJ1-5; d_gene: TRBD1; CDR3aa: CASSWDSGNQPQHF; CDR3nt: TGTGCCAGCAGTTGGGACAGCGGCAATCAGCCCCAGCATTTT
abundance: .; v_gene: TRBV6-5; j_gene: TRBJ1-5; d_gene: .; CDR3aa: CASSADGGPSQPQHF; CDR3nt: TGTGCCAGCAGCGCTGATGGGGGCCCGAGTCAGCCCCAGCATTTT
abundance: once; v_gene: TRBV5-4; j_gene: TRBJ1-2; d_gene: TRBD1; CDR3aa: CASSLMGQGAYGYTF; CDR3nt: TGTGCCAGCAGCCTCATGGGCCAGGGGGCCTATGGCTACACCTTC
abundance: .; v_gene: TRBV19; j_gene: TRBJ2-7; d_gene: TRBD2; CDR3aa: CASSNSADVAGEQYF; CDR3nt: TGTGCCAGTAGTAACAGCGCAGACGTAGCGGGCGAGCAGTACTTC
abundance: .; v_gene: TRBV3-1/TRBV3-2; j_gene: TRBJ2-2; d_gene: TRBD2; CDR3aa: CASSRLAGANTGELFF; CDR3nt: TGTGCCAGCAGCCGACTAGCGGGGGCAAACACCGGGGAGCTGTTTTTT
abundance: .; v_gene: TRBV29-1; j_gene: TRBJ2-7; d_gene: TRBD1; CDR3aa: CSVVTGTGTYEQYF; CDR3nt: TGCAGCGTCGTGACCGGGACAGGAACCTACGAGCAGTACTTC
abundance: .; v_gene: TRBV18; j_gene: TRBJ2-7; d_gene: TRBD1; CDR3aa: CASSQGQGSYEQYF; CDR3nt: TGTGCCAGCTCACAGGGACAGGGTTCCTACGAGCAGTACTTC
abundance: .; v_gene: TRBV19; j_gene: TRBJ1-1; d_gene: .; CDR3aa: CASSRRGEAFF; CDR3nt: TGTGCCAGTAGTAGGAGGGGTGAAGCTTTCTTT
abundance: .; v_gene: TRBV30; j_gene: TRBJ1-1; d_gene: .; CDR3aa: CAWSVGGVTEAFF; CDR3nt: TGTGCCTGGAGTGTCGGGGGAGTTACTGAAGCTTTCTTT
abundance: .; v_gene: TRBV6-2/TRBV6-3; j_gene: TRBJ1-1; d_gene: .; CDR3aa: CASSYWGGAFF; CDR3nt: TGTGCCAGCAGTTACTGGGGGGGAGCTTTCTTT
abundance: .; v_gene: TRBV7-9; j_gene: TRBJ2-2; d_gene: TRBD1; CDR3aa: CASSRRVGQGRAYTGELFF; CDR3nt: TGTGCCAGCAGTCGACGTGTCGGACAGGGGAGGGCGTACACCGGGGAGCTGTTTTTT
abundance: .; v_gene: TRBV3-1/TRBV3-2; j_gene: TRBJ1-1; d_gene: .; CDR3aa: CASSATANTEAFF; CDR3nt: TGTGCCAGCAGCGCTACAGCGAACACTGAAGCTTTCTTT
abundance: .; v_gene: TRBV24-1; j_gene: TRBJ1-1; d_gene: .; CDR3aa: CATRTGGAQNTEAFF; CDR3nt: TGTGCCACCAGGACTGGGGGGGCTCAGAACACTGAAGCTTTCTTT
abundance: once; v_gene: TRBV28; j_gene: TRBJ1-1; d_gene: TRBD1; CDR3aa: CASSKQGRGPVNTEAFF; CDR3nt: TGTGCCAGCTCCAAACAGGGCAGGGGGCCCGTGAACACTGAAGCTTTCTTT
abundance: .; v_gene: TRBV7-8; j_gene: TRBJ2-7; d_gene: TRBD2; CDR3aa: CASSPGLAGVYEQYF; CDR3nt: TGTGCCAGCAGCCCAGGACTAGCGGGGGTCTACGAGCAGTACTTC
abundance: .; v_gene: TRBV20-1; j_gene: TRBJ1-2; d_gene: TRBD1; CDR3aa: CSASGQGFGTF; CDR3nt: TGCAGTGCTTCGGGACAGGGGTTCGGCACCTTC
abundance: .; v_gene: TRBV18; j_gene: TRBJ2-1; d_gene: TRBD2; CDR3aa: CASSPLGLAGENEQFF; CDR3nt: TGTGCCAGCTCACCACTCGGACTAGCGGGGGAAAATGAGCAGTTCTTC
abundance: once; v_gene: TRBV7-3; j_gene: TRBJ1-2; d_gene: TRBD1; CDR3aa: CASSLPSGQGARGYTF; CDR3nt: TGTGCCAGCAGCTTACCTTCGGGACAGGGGGCGCGGGGCTACACCTTC
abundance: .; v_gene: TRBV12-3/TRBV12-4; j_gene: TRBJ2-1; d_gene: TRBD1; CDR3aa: CASSDRDNEQFF; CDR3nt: TGTGCCAGCAGTGACAGGGACAATGAGCAGTTCTTC
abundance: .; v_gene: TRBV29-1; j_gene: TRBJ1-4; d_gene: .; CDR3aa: CSVEDRGNREKLFF; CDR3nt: TGCAGCGTTGAAGATAGGGGGAACCGAGAAAAACTGTTTTTT
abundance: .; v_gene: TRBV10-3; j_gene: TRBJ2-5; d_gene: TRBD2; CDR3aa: CAISEGGGQETQYF; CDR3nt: TGTGCCATCAGTGAGGGGGGGGGCCAAGAGACCCAGTACTTC